This T cell receptor (beta chain) originates from a study of beta chain features in type 1 diabetes. Sequencing targeted expressed TCRB transcripts, as all isolated RNA had been reverse transcribed. The assay was immunoSEQ multiplex PCR, and TCRdb's table has in-frame clones only and misses some. The sample has hundreds of thousands of clones, over 14% seen once; the top ten hold about 0.014%. This clone was recorded a few times. No antigen is known for it. Whole-study results and caveats: Type 1 diabetes patients showed a moderate but significant shortening of TCRB CDR3s in all four CD4+ subsets.

V was cut by 0 bases and J by 2 bases, with 11 bases left in between. Germline-derived CDR1 and CDR2 are SGHNT and YYREEE (reference sequence). The CDR3 has 15 residues. Sequenced: naive CD4+ T cells from blood. The TCR originated in a young man with type 1 diabetes. V is TRBV5-4 and J is TRBJ2-5; D possibly corresponds to TRBD2 (5 bases). The CDR3 DNA reads as TGTGCCAGCAGCTTGGATAGAACTAGACAAGAGACCCAGTACTTC. It specifies CASSLDRTRQETQYF.